These 32 T cell receptor beta chains share one sample of origin, sequenced in a study of metastatic and nonmetastatic thyroid tumors. Patients had received no treatment of any kind before thyroid surgery. TCRdb re-analyzed the PCR reads using MiXCR. Of about 39,000 clones listed, approximately 19% are singletons. The material sequenced was blood. These receptors all come from a female donor with papillary thyroid cancer or a benign thyroid nodule (not recorded which). Some clones in this sample may be carry-over from other donors' samples.

V and J are TRBV5-1 and TRBJ2-3, with 7 bases matching TRBD2. This CDR3 is 15 amino acids long. Per the germline V gene, CDR1 is SGHRS and CDR2 is YFSETQ. J was trimmed by 2 bases and V by 4 bases; bases with no gene match: 7. CDR3 coding DNA: TGCGCCAGCAGCCCGAGCGGGATCATCACAGATACGCAGTATTTT. This encodes CASSPSGIITDTQYF.

The chain uses TRBV6-7 and TRBJ2-7; D tentatively fits TRBD1 or TRBD2 (5 bases each). TRBV6-7 is assigned to the ORF class and has an uncertain function. This CDR3 is 16 amino acids long. V lost 10 bases to trimming and J lost 1 base, with 23 bases between them. CDR3 sequence reads: CAMPMADSRGSYEQYF. The CDR3 DNA follows: TGTGCCATGCCCATGGCAGACAGCCGGGGTTCCTACGAGCAGTACTTC.

Regarding this clone: A much bigger clone sits one base away, suggesting this may be a read error. The chain is built from TRBV20-1 and TRBJ2-5, with D possibly being TRBD2 (6 bases). V was pared by 6 bases and J by 3 bases, with 17 bases between. The CDR3 is 14 amino acids. The germline CDR1 and CDR2 sequences are DFQATT and SNEGSKA (reference sequence). CDR3: CSALRREGEETQYF. The CDR3 DNA follows: TGCAGTGCCCTCCGGCGGGAAGGGGAAGAGACCCAGTACTTC.

This clone ranks as medium-sized. The chain combines TRBV7-9 with TRBJ2-1, with D possibly being TRBD1 or TRBD2 (6 bases each). Trimming removed 6 bases from V and 7 bases from J, with 16 bases in between. This CDR3 contains 14 residues. Germline V gene sequence: CDR1 SEHNR, CDR2 FQNEAQ (reference sequence). The CDR3 DNA follows: TGTGCCAGCAGACCGGGGGCAGGGAGGAATGAGCAGTTCTTC. This codes for CASRPGAGRNEQFF.

This clone has a count of ten or more. V usage is TRBV10-2 and J usage is TRBJ2-3, with 8 bases matching TRBD2. V gave up 5 bases and J gave up 3 bases; unmatched junction bases: 16. CDR3 size: 18 residues. Germline assignment: CDR1 WSHSY and CDR2 SAAADI. For the CDR3, the DNA is TGCGCCAGCAGTCGACAGCCCGGGAGGGCCCTGGTAACAGATACGCAGTATTTT. Encoded protein: CASSRQPGRALVTDTQYF.

This clone has at least ten counts. This chain joins TRBV19 and TRBJ2-5; D is undetermined. This CDR3 spans 13 amino acids. Trimming shortened V by 1 base and J by 3 bases, and 6 bases separated the two germline ends. Germline CDR1 and CDR2: LNHDA and SQIVND (reference sequence). The CDR3 sequence is CASSIAIKETQYF. The CDR3 coding sequence is TGTGCCAGTAGTATAGCCATAAAAGAGACCCAGTACTTC.

CDR3 DNA: TGCAGTGCTTTTAATCCGGGACAGGGAGTCTATGGCTACACCTTC. This gives the protein CSAFNPGQGVYGYTF. The chain couples TRBV20-1 to TRBJ1-2; 9 positions agree with TRBD1. The trim removed 5 bases at V and 4 bases at J, leaving 11 bases unmatched. Germline CDR1 and CDR2: DFQATT and SNEGSKA (reference sequence). The CDR3 loop spans 15 amino acids.

This clone has a count of ten or more. The J gene is TRBJ2-3, the V gene TRBV11-1; TRBD1 aligns across 7 bases. The trim removed 6 bases at V and 0 bases at J, leaving 6 bases unmatched. The CDR3 loop spans 15 amino acids. Germline CDR1 SGHAT, CDR2 FQDESV (reference sequence). The DNA for the CDR3 is TGTGCCAGCAGTTCCTTGGACAGGAGCACAGATACGCAGTATTTT. Translation: CASSSLDRSTDTQYF.

V is TRBV6-1 and J is TRBJ1-6; perhaps TRBD1 as D (5 bases). V was trimmed by 9 bases and J by 5 bases, leaving 14 bases between them. Germline CDR1 reads MNHNS; CDR2 reads SASEGT. The CDR3 covers 14 residues. The CDR3 sequence: CASVSTAHNSPLHF. The CDR3 DNA reads TGTGCCAGTGTATCGACAGCCCATAATTCACCCCTCCACTTT.

This clone has a handful of counts. The V and J genes are TRBV6-1 and TRBJ2-1; 7 bases line up with TRBD2. Unmatched junction bases numbered 4, after V lost 3 bases and J lost 5 bases. The germline gives CDR1 MNHNS, CDR2 SASEGT. The CDR3 is 14 residues long. The CDR3 sequence: CASSDNSGHNEQFF. The CDR3 DNA reads as TGTGCCAGCAGTGACAATAGCGGGCACAATGAGCAGTTCTTC.

This clone was detected many times. The V gene is TRBV25-1, the J gene TRBJ1-2; D unclear. Germline assignment: CDR1 MGHDK and CDR2 SYGVNS. The CDR3 is made up of 13 amino acids. V was clipped by 6 bases and J by 0 bases, with 8 bases between them. The CDR3 sequence: CASRGRSNYGYTF. DNA for the CDR3: TGTGCCAGCAGGGGGAGATCTAACTATGGCTACACCTTC.

This clone occurred many times. The chain employs TRBV2 and TRBJ2-2, with 9 bases that match TRBD2. V gave up 6 bases and J gave up 7 bases; unmatched junction bases: 9. The CDR3 has 15 residues. The germline V gene has CDR1 SNHLY and CDR2 FYNNEI. CDR3 region: CASSPGGLASGELFF. The CDR3 DNA is TGTGCCAGCAGCCCCGGAGGACTAGCGAGCGGGGAGCTGTTTTTT.

This clone was detected ten times or more. The identical CDR3 is also encoded by other nucleotide sequences in the sample. The chain couples TRBV18 to TRBJ2-6; D is unresolved. The germline V gene has CDR1 KGHSH and CDR2 LQKENI. V lost 3 bases to trimming and J lost 1 base, with 4 bases between them. The CDR3 has 14 amino acids. CDR3 protein: CASSPTSGANVLTF. The DNA for the CDR3 is TGTGCCAGCTCACCTACATCTGGGGCCAACGTCCTGACTTTC.

Notes on this clone: A much larger clone sits a single nucleotide away, making a read error possible. The chain combines TRBV27 with TRBJ2-5; TRBD2 is a possible D gene (5 bases). Germline V CDR1 and CDR2: MNHEY, SMNVEV (reference sequence). Deletions cut 6 bases from V and 7 bases from J, with 15 bases between. This CDR3 is built from 13 residues. As DNA, the CDR3 is TGTGCCAGCAGACCTAGCTGGATGGGGACCCAGTACTTC. Translated: CASRPSWMGTQYF.

The chain links TRBV11-2 to TRBJ2-1; 15 bases match TRBD2. Germline-derived CDR1 and CDR2 are SGHAT and FQNNGV. This CDR3 contains 15 residues. V was clipped by 4 bases and J by 7 bases; unmatched bases: 2. The CDR3 nucleotides read TGTGCCAGCAGCTCGGGACTAGCGGGAGGTAATGAGCAGTTCTTC. Its translation: CASSSGLAGGNEQFF.

Only one count was recorded for this clone. The CDR3 ends on some other residue instead of the conserved phenylalanine or tryptophan, so this is likely a read error. The chain couples TRBV5-1 to TRBJ2-1; D gene ambiguous. This CDR3 region has 13 residues. Germline values: CDR1 SGHRS, CDR2 YFSETQ. The CDR3 DNA reads as TGCGCCAGCAGCTTGAGCACTCACAATGATCAGTTCCTC. Protein sequence: CASSLSTHNDQFL.

Concerning this clone: Compared with germline, one end of the junction differs, possibly owing to a read error. The chain has TRBV5-1 and TRBJ2-7, with 9 bases that match TRBD1. The CDR3 runs to 13 residues. In germline, CDR1 is SGHRS, CDR2 YFSETQ. In DNA form, the CDR3 reads TGCGGCAGCAGCCCCGGACAGGGGTTGGAGAAGTACTTC. Translation gives CGSSPGQGLEKYF.

This clone was detected ten times or more. V gene TRBV6-1 combines with J gene TRBJ1-5; D is unresolved. This CDR3 comprises 13 residues. The germline V gene encodes CDR1 MNHNS and CDR2 SASEGT. Between the trimmed V and J ends, which lost 7 bases and 0 bases, there was a span of 7 bases. The CDR3 spells CASKENSNQPQHF. In DNA form, the CDR3 reads TGTGCCAGCAAGGAGAATAGCAATCAGCCCCAGCATTTT.

The V call is TRBV20-1, the J call TRBJ2-7, with 8 bases aligning to TRBD1. CDR3 length equals 13 residues. Germline CDR1 and CDR2: DFQATT and SNEGSKA (reference sequence). The V gene end was trimmed by 7 bases and the J gene end by 5 bases; junction bases not matched to a gene: 10. The CDR3 DNA reads as TGCAGTGTTAGGACAGGGTCTTTGGACGAGCAGTACTTC. Its translation: CSVRTGSLDEQYF.

V usage is TRBV20-1 and J usage is TRBJ1-1; the D gene is possibly TRBD1 (5 bases). The V gene's germline CDR1 is DFQATT and CDR2 SNEGSKA (reference sequence). Trimming took 6 bases from V and 3 from J, leaving 17 bases between them. The CDR3 length is 14 residues. The CDR3 DNA reads as TGCAGTGCGGCTTTAGGGGTCATGCACACTGAAGCTTTCTTT. Its translation is CSAALGVMHTEAFF.

Comments on this clone: A much larger clone differs by one base, so this may be a read error. The CDR3, as DNA: TGTGCCAGCTCAACACACGGACTAGCGGACCAAGAGACCCAGTACTTC. Protein product: CASSTHGLADQETQYF. The chain has TRBV18 and TRBJ2-5; 10 nucleotides match TRBD2. The CDR3 length is 16 residues. The J segment lost 0 bases and the V segment lost 5 bases, leaving 6 bases of the junction unmatched. Germline CDR1 KGHSH, CDR2 LQKENI. The whole variable domain, remainder taken from reference TRBV18 and TRBJ2-5, is NAGVMQNPRHLVRRRGQEARLRCSPMKGHSHVYWYRQLPEEGLKFMVYLQKENIIDESGMPKERFSAEFPKEGPSILRIQQVVRGDSAAYFCASSTHGLADQETQYFGPGTRLLVL.

The genes are TRBV7-3 and TRBJ2-1; 9 bases fit TRBD2. Germline CDR1 reads SGHTA; CDR2 reads FQGTGA. The J segment lost 6 bases and the V segment lost 6 bases, leaving 6 bases of the junction unmatched. The length of the CDR3 is 14 residues. The CDR3 DNA reads TGTGCCAGCAGTTTGAGCGGGAGGTCCAATGAGCAGTTCTTC. It encodes CASSLSGRSNEQFF.

This clone was observed at least ten times. The chain links TRBV2 to TRBJ2-5; D possibly corresponds to TRBD1 (5 bases). Germline V gene data show CDR1 as SNHLY and CDR2 as FYNNEI. The V gene lost 1 base and the J gene lost 4 bases, with 10 bases spanning the gap. The CDR3 has 14 residues. CDR3 amino acids: CASSEDQGLETQYF. The CDR3, as DNA: TGTGCCAGCAGTGAAGATCAGGGATTAGAGACCCAGTACTTC.

Here the CDR3 reads CASKPCVLAGFEQFF. CDR3 coding DNA: TGTGCCAGCAAGCCCTGTGTGCTAGCGGGATTTGAGCAGTTCTTC. The rearrangement uses TRBV28 and TRBJ2-1; the match to TRBD2 covers 9 bases. This CDR3 is 15 amino acids long. V was pared by 7 bases and J by 9 bases, with 13 bases of the junction left unmatched. Germline CDR1 reads MDHEN; CDR2 reads SYDVKM.

The chain employs TRBV28 and TRBJ2-7, with D hard to call. Deletions cut 6 bases from V and 3 bases from J, with 18 bases between. The CDR3 runs to 15 residues. Germline V CDR1 and CDR2: MDHEN, SYDVKM. DNA for the CDR3: TGTGCCAGCAGCCCCTGTGGCGTTCTGAACTACGAGCAGTACTTC. It yields the protein CASSPCGVLNYEQYF.

At least ten counts were recorded for this clone. The chain joins TRBV20-1 to TRBJ2-7, with D perhaps matching TRBD2 (5 bases). V lost 1 base and J lost 2, with 12 bases in between. The CDR3 is 14 amino acids. Germline-derived CDR1 and CDR2 are DFQATT and SNEGSKA (reference sequence). The CDR3 loop reads CSARVPGRTYEQYF. CDR3 DNA: TGCAGTGCTAGAGTTCCGGGAAGAACCTACGAGCAGTACTTC.

The V gene is TRBV20-1, the J gene TRBJ1-5; D is uncertain. CDR3 size: 15 residues. V dropped 2 bases and J dropped 4 bases, with 15 bases sitting between them. Germline values: CDR1 DFQATT, CDR2 SNEGSKA (reference sequence). In DNA, the CDR3 is TGCAGTGCTAGATTGGGTGGTTGGAGGAATCAGCCCCAGCATTTT. It yields the protein CSARLGGWRNQPQHF.

This clone was detected ten times or more. V is TRBV6-5 and J is TRBJ1-1, with no clear D. The CDR3 length is 12 residues. V dropped 2 bases and J dropped 7 bases, with 8 bases sitting between them. The V gene's germline CDR1 is MNHEY and CDR2 SVGAGI. CDR3 coding DNA: TGTGCCAGCAGTTACGCAGAATATGAAGCTTTCTTT. Its protein is CASSYAEYEAFF.

This clone was counted many times. At the DNA level, this CDR3 is encoded by other sequences in the same sample as well. The chain uses TRBV5-1 and TRBJ2-5, with D perhaps TRBD2 (6 bases). Trimming left V 0 bases short and J 4 bases short, with 13 bases between. The CDR3 contains 15 residues. CDR1 and CDR2 (germline): SGHRS, YFSETQ. As DNA, the CDR3 is TGCGCCAGCAGCTTGGGACCGGGAGCGGGAGAGACCCAGTACTTC. It translates to CASSLGPGAGETQYF.

This clone is labeled as medium-sized. J is TRBJ2-2 and V is TRBV24-1, with D uncertain. Germline CDR1 reads KGHDR; CDR2 reads SFDVKD. The V gene lost 3 bases and the J gene lost 6 bases, with 10 bases spanning the gap. This CDR3 comprises 14 residues. CDR3: CATSDPSVSGELFF. CDR3 in DNA: TGTGCCACCAGTGATCCGTCAGTCTCCGGGGAGCTGTTTTTT.

Many counts were recorded for this clone. The chain links TRBV5-1 to TRBJ2-7; no reliable D call. CDR1 SGHRS and CDR2 YFSETQ come from the germline V gene. The CDR3 sequence is 13 residues long. The ends were cut back, 0 bases at V and 1 base at J, with 5 bases in the middle. CDR3 amino acids: CASSLDGSYEQYF. For the CDR3, the DNA is TGCGCCAGCAGCTTGGACGGATCCTACGAGCAGTACTTC.

The sample holds many counts of this clone. A much more abundant neighbour one base away suggests this may be a read error. Other DNA variants within this sample encode the same CDR3. The V gene is TRBV19, the J gene TRBJ1-6; TRBD1 is a possible D gene (5 bases). The germline gives CDR1 LNHDA, CDR2 SQIVND (reference sequence). The CDR3 totals 14 residues. The CDR3 nucleotides read TGTGCCAGTAGTCATCGGGGACCGAATTCACCCCTTCACTTT. Encoded protein: CASSHRGPNSPLHF.